These 17 T cell receptor beta chains were sequenced from one sample in a study of T cell repertoires in cytomegalovirus infection. TCRdb redid the calling of the reads with MiXCR, one entry per CDR3 protein. The table lists 740,000 or so distinct CDR3 sequences, under 40% of them singletons. The specimen was PBMCs. The receptor source for this set is a human donor in good health (CMV status not recorded). Some clones in this sample may be carry-over from other donors' samples.

Details on this clonotype: This may be a read error, as it is one base from a much larger clone. The conserved closing phenylalanine or tryptophan is absent in this CDR3, likely reflecting a read error. The chain is built from TRBV7-6 and TRBJ2-2, with D possibly matching TRBD1 (6 bases). The CDR3 spans 15 residues. Germline CDR1 SGHVS, CDR2 FNYEAQ. The V end was cut by 6 bases, the J end by 4 bases, with 15 bases between. As DNA, the CDR3 is TGTGCCAGCAGTCCTAAGACAGGCCCCACCGGGGAGCTGTTTTTG. Encoded protein: CASSPKTGPTGELFL.

This chain connects TRBV15 to TRBJ1-2; TRBD1 aligns across 7 bases. J gave up 4 bases and V 0 bases, and 11 bases lay outside the gene matches. Germline assignment: CDR1 LNHNV and CDR2 YYDKDF (reference sequence). The CDR3 length is 17 residues. The CDR3 nucleotides are TGTGCCACCAGCAGAGATCCGCAAAGGACAGGCGGCTATGGCTACACCTTC. Translation: CATSRDPQRTGGYGYTF.

Here the CDR3 reads CSAKIPGRAIGRIPMNTEAFF. The CDR3 DNA reads as TGCAGTGCTAAAATTCCGGGTAGGGCTATCGGACGGATACCAATGAACACTGAAGCTTTCTTT. The genes are TRBV20-1 and TRBJ1-1; no clear D gene. This CDR3 comprises 21 residues. The V gene's germline CDR1 is DFQATT and CDR2 SNEGSKA (reference sequence). The ends were cut back, 4 bases at V and 0 bases at J, with 33 bases in the middle.

J is TRBJ2-7 and V is TRBV5-6; D is possibly TRBD1 or TRBD2 (5 bases each). Trimming shortened V by 0 bases and J by 9 bases, and 16 bases separated the two germline ends. CDR1 and CDR2 (germline): SGHDT, YYEEEE. This CDR3 has 14 amino acids. CDR3 nucleotide sequence: TGTGCCAGCAGCTTGGAATCTCGGGGCCCAGGGCAGTACTTC. The encoded protein is CASSLESRGPGQYF. Full variable domain (rest looked up from reference TRBV5-6 and TRBJ2-7): DAGVTQSPTHLIKTRGQQVTLRCSPKSGHDTVSWYQQALGQGPQFIFQYYEEEERQRGNFPDRFSGHQFPNYSSELNVNALLLGDSALYLCASSLESRGPGQYFGPGTRLTVT.

The J gene is TRBJ2-1, the V gene TRBV7-2; D uncertain. Germline lookup yields CDR1 SGHTA and CDR2 FQGNSA. This CDR3 has 16 amino acids. Trimming pared 3 bases from V and 6 bases from J, leaving 18 bases between. CDR3 region: CASSLSGRRFGNEQFF. CDR3 in DNA: TGTGCCAGCAGCTTGAGTGGAAGGAGATTTGGCAATGAGCAGTTCTTC.

This clonotype was seen more than once but under ten times. The rearrangement links TRBV10-2 to TRBJ1-3; D gene unclear. The germline gives CDR1 WSHSY, CDR2 SAAADI. This CDR3 has 14 residues. The germline V and J ends were trimmed by 3 bases and 0 bases, with 6 bases remaining between them. For the CDR3, the DNA is TGCGCCAGCAGTGAACGGGACTCTGGAAACACCATATATTTT. This encodes CASSERDSGNTIYF.

V gene TRBV7-9 combines with J gene TRBJ2-4; 8 nucleotides match TRBD1. Looked up from germline, CDR1 is SEHNR and CDR2 is FQNEAQ (reference sequence). This CDR3 has 15 amino acids. Trimming at V came to 6 bases and at J to 0 bases, leaving 4 bases not matched to a gene. This CDR3 is CASSAGQGAKNIQYF. The CDR3 DNA reads TGTGCCAGCAGTGCTGGACAGGGAGCCAAAAACATTCAGTACTTC.

V and J are TRBV20-1 and TRBJ1-5, with TRBD1 as a possible D gene (5 bases). The CDR3 runs to 13 residues. The V end lost 4 bases, the J end lost 4 bases, and 11 bases lay between the germline ends. Germline-derived CDR1 and CDR2 are DFQATT and SNEGSKA (reference sequence). The CDR3 region is CSAKDMANQPQHF. For the CDR3, the DNA is TGCAGTGCTAAGGACATGGCGAATCAGCCCCAGCATTTT.

This clonotype was observed many times. The chain links TRBV7-3 to TRBJ1-1; D remains unclear. Germline-derived CDR1 and CDR2 are SGHTA and FQGTGA. This CDR3 contains 15 residues. V dropped 2 bases and J dropped 4 bases, with 14 bases sitting between them. The CDR3 DNA follows: TGTGCCAGCAGCTTATCGTCGACACGTGGCACTGAAGCTTTCTTT. Translated: CASSLSSTRGTEAFF.

V and J are TRBV3-1 and TRBJ2-5; 7 bases agree with TRBD1. Germline CDR1 LGHDT, CDR2 YNNKEL (reference sequence). The CDR3 has 15 residues. V gave up 5 bases and J gave up 5 bases; unmatched junction bases: 11. The CDR3 coding sequence is TGTGCCAGCAGCAGAGAATCGACAGGGTTGGAGACCCAGTACTTC. Its protein product is CASSRESTGLETQYF.

This clonotype turned up a few times. The CDR3 sequence: CASSPPGTGSNEQFF. The CDR3 DNA is TGTGCCAGCAGCCCTCCCGGGACAGGCTCCAATGAGCAGTTCTTC. The gene calls are TRBV7-6 and TRBJ2-1; 8 nucleotides match TRBD1. This CDR3 has 15 residues. The germline V gene encodes CDR1 SGHVS and CDR2 FNYEAQ. J gave up 6 bases and V 5 bases, and 9 bases lay outside the gene matches.

The chain combines TRBV6-1 with TRBJ1-1, with TRBD1 as a possible D gene (6 bases). Germline CDR1 and CDR2: MNHNS and SASEGT. CDR3 length equals 13 residues. Trimming shortened V by 5 bases and J by 10 bases, and 17 bases separated the two germline ends. DNA of the CDR3: TGTGCCAGCAGTAGAACAGGGAGCGGGGTAGCTTTCTTT. Translation gives CASSRTGSGVAFF.

This rearrangement joins TRBV5-6 to TRBJ1-1, with 7 bases that match TRBD1. V trimming: 0 bases; J trimming: 3 bases; junction bases outside the gene matches: 5. Germline CDR1 and CDR2: SGHDT and YYEEEE. The CDR3 extends over 15 amino acids. The CDR3 sequence: CASSLAYTGDTEAFF. The CDR3 DNA reads as TGTGCCAGCAGCTTGGCCTATACAGGGGACACTGAAGCTTTCTTT.

There are a few counts of this clonotype. The rearrangement uses TRBV20-1 and TRBJ1-5, with a possible D match to TRBD1 (6 bases). The CDR3 loop spans 16 amino acids. V was cut by 5 bases and J by 10 bases, with 27 bases left in between. Germline CDR1 is DFQATT and CDR2 is SNEGSKA (reference sequence). The CDR3: CSAEAKARGQQSPQHF. The CDR3 DNA reads TGCAGTGCTGAAGCAAAAGCCAGGGGCCAGCAATCACCCCAGCATTTT.

The V and J genes are TRBV7-4 and TRBJ1-4; TRBD1 matches at 7 bases. After removal of 7 bases from V and 0 bases from J, the junction contained 17 bases not matched to a gene. Germline CDR1 SGHVT, CDR2 SQSDAQ. CDR3 length equals 19 residues. The CDR3 DNA is TGTGCCAGCACCAATAGGCCCCCGGGACAGACATCAACTAATGAAAAACTGTTTTTT. Protein: CASTNRPPGQTSTNEKLFF.

The chain recombines TRBV9 with TRBJ1-1; D is unclear. V lost 6 bases, J lost 0 bases, and 15 bases lay in between. The germline CDR1 and CDR2 sequences are SGDLS and YYNGEE. The CDR3 has 15 residues. The CDR3 nucleotides are TGTGCCAGCACGGTTACCGGGAGGATGAACACTGAAGCTTTCTTT. Translation: CASTVTGRMNTEAFF.

To note about this clonotype: A read error may account for a junction end that differs from germline. J is TRBJ2-1 and V is TRBV7-9; D gene uncertain. Per germline, CDR1 SEHNR and CDR2 FQNEAQ (reference sequence). CDR3 size: 15 residues. The chain's CDR3 is CASSFGVGGYNDQFF. CDR3 sequence (DNA): TGTGCCAGCAGCTTCGGAGTGGGCGGCTACAATGATCAGTTCTTC.